Below, 30 T cell receptor beta chains from the same sample are listed, as sequenced in a study of Ad26.COV2.S vaccination and SARS-CoV-2 variants. The treatment here: roughly 20 received Ad26.COV2.S at low or high dose, single or two shots; about 5 received placebo; per-sample allocation not given. Samples analyzed were those drawn on day 63 after the first vaccine or placebo injection. The data were produced by immunoSEQ multiplex PCR, yet TCRdb's version contains in-frame clones alone and is incomplete. The sample has about 480,000 clones; 70% to 90% are singletons. Here the sequenced sample was peripheral blood, taken in a trial of Ad26.COV2.S vaccine versus placebo. Every receptor here comes from a person between 18 and 65 years old who received the Ad26.COV2.S COVID-19 vaccine or a placebo.

This sequence joins TRBV4-3 and TRBJ2-3; possible D gene TRBD2, 6 bases. Germline CDR1 reads LGHNA; CDR2 reads YSLEER. Trimming left V 1 base short and J 3 bases short, with 14 bases between. The CDR3 sequence is 16 residues long. The CDR3 sequence: CASSQALAAGTDTQYF. CDR3 in DNA: TGCGCCAGCAGCCAAGCGTTGGCTGCGGGGACAGATACGCAGTATTTT.

The chain couples TRBV9 to TRBJ2-1, with D unclear. CDR1 is SGDLS and CDR2 is YYNGEE in the germline V gene. This CDR3 is built from 13 residues. Deletions cut 4 bases from V and 5 bases from J, with 10 bases between. The CDR3 loop reads CASSPLVNNEQFF. The CDR3 DNA reads as TGTGCCAGCAGCCCCCTCGTAAACAATGAGCAGTTCTTC.

The gene calls are TRBV29-1 and TRBJ2-1, with TRBD1 identical over 7 bases. The V gene end was trimmed by 4 bases and the J gene end by 0 bases; junction bases not matched to a gene: 9. The CDR3 is 16 amino acids. The germline gives CDR1 SQVTM, CDR2 ANQGSEA. The CDR3 DNA follows: TGCAGCGTTGCTCTGAATACAGGGGTCTCCTACAATGAGCAGTTCTTC. Translating gives CSVALNTGVSYNEQFF.

The chain employs TRBV30 and TRBJ1-4; D is unresolved. The CDR3 is 15 residues long. The germline V and J ends were trimmed by 0 bases and 9 bases, with 17 bases remaining between them. In germline, CDR1 is GTSNPN, CDR2 SVGIG (reference sequence). CDR3 in DNA: TGTGCCTGGAGTGTACCCACAGTTTCTGTCCAAAAACTGTTTTTT. Encoded protein: CAWSVPTVSVQKLFF.

V is TRBV9 and J is TRBJ1-2; 10 bases fit TRBD1. V lost 0 bases, J lost 4 bases, and 6 bases stayed unmatched. Per the germline V gene, CDR1 is SGDLS and CDR2 is YYNGEE. CDR3 size: 16 residues. Here the CDR3 DNA reads TGTGCCAGCAGCGTAGGGACAGGGGGGCTTGGCTATGGCTACACCTTC. As protein: CASSVGTGGLGYGYTF.

This chain connects TRBV18 to TRBJ2-1; D not resolved. The CDR3 has 14 residues. CDR1 KGHSH and CDR2 LQKENI come from the germline V gene. Trimming removed 2 bases from V and 4 bases from J, with 9 bases in between. DNA for the CDR3: TGTGCCAGCTCACCAAGTCAGGTATACAATGAGCAGTTCTTC. As protein: CASSPSQVYNEQFF. The whole variable domain, filled in from reference TRBV18 and TRBJ2-1, reads NAGVMQNPRHLVRRRGQEARLRCSPMKGHSHVYWYRQLPEEGLKFMVYLQKENIIDESGMPKERFSAEFPKEGPSILRIQQVVRGDSAAYFCASSPSQVYNEQFFGPGTRLTVL.

V usage is TRBV11-2 and J usage is TRBJ2-7; TRBD2 is a possible D gene (6 bases). Germline V gives CDR1 SGHAT, CDR2 FQNNGV. The CDR3 is 13 amino acids. Deletions cut 8 bases from V and 7 bases from J, with 18 bases between. The CDR3, as DNA: TGTGCCAGCGGGGACTCCCAAGGGAAAGAGCAGTACTTC. Translation: CASGDSQGKEQYF.

The J gene is TRBJ1-1, the V gene TRBV27, with 8 bases lining up with TRBD1. Looked up from germline, CDR1 is MNHEY and CDR2 is SMNVEV (reference sequence). The CDR3 consists of 15 residues. V shed 4 bases, J shed 1 base, and the junction held 5 bases outside the gene matches. The CDR3 coding sequence is TGTGCCAGCAGTTGGGACAGGCCCTCGAACACTGAAGCTTTCTTT. Its protein product is CASSWDRPSNTEAFF.

The J gene is TRBJ1-4, the V gene TRBV28; D gene unclear. V gave up 2 bases and J gave up 7 bases, with 17 bases separating them. Germline V lookup: CDR1 MDHEN, CDR2 SYDVKM. The CDR3 spans 16 residues. The CDR3 DNA reads TGTGCCAGCAGTTTACGGCCGGTTAGTTATAGTGAAAAACTGTTTTTT. It yields the protein CASSLRPVSYSEKLFF.

Only one count was recorded for this clone. The V gene is TRBV7-9, the J gene TRBJ1-3; tentative D call: TRBD1 (6 bases). The germline V gene encodes CDR1 SEHNR and CDR2 FQNEAQ (reference sequence). This CDR3 has 15 amino acids. V was trimmed by 4 bases and J by 0 bases, leaving 10 bases between them. CDR3 amino acids: CASSSPGASGNTIYF. CDR3 nucleotides: TGTGCCAGCAGCTCACCAGGGGCCTCTGGAAACACCATATATTTT.

The chain recombines TRBV3-1 (or the pseudogene TRBV3-2) with TRBJ2-5; 10 nucleotides line up with TRBD2. The CDR3 consists of 18 residues. Germline V CDR1 and CDR2: LGHDT, YNNKEL (reference sequence). V shed 3 bases and J 5 bases; nucleotides not matched to a gene: 15. The CDR3 loop reads CASSQLLAGDGAGETQYF. The CDR3 DNA reads TGTGCCAGCAGCCAGCTCCTAGCGGGAGATGGGGCGGGGGAGACCCAGTACTTC.

This rearrangement joins TRBV3-1 (or the pseudogene TRBV3-2) to TRBJ1-1; D is uncertain. The CDR3 has 12 residues. Germline-derived CDR1 and CDR2 are LGHDT and YNNKEL (reference sequence). Deletions cut 0 bases from V and 8 bases from J, with 7 bases between. The DNA of the CDR3 is TGTGCCAGCAGCCAAGATCTGTCCGAAGCTTTCTTT. Its protein is CASSQDLSEAFF.

The genes are TRBV5-1 and TRBJ2-1, with D possibly being TRBD1 (6 bases). V lost 3 bases, J lost 1 base, and 11 bases lay in between. There are 15 residues in the CDR3. Germline CDR1 SGHRS, CDR2 YFSETQ. The CDR3 spells CASSYYRESYNEQFF. The CDR3 nucleotides are TGCGCCAGCAGCTATTACAGGGAATCCTACAATGAGCAGTTCTTC.

This rearrangement joins TRBV10-3 to TRBJ2-1; D unresolved. Trimming stripped 8 bases from V and 4 bases from J, with 12 bases between. The germline V gene encodes CDR1 ENHRY and CDR2 SYGVKD. The CDR3 is 13 amino acids. The CDR3 region has the DNA TGTGCCATCCGACCGGACGCTTACAATGAGCAGTTCTTC. As protein: CAIRPDAYNEQFF.

This chain connects TRBV6-4 to TRBJ1-1; D is uncertain. The V gene lost 3 bases and the J gene lost 11 bases, with 13 bases spanning the gap. The CDR3 is 12 residues long. CDR1 and CDR2 (germline): MRHNA, SNTAGT. The CDR3 DNA sequence: TGTGCCAGCAGTGATGACGCCCGGCGGGCTTTCTTT. This sequence encodes CASSDDARRAFF.

The chain uses TRBV15 and TRBJ1-6; a possible D gene is TRBD1 (6 bases). The CDR3 runs 13 residues. CDR1 is LNHNV and CDR2 is YYDKDF in the germline V gene (reference sequence). The ends were cut back, 6 bases at V and 7 bases at J, with 10 bases in the middle. The CDR3 DNA reads as TGTGCCACCAGGGAGGGGGGAAATTCACCCCTCCACTTT. This encodes CATREGGNSPLHF.

The chain recombines TRBV6-1 with TRBJ1-6, with 9 bases identical to TRBD1. Germline lookup yields CDR1 MNHNS and CDR2 SASEGT. The CDR3 is 19 amino acids. The V segment lost 4 bases and the J segment 0 bases; nucleotides outside the gene matches: 10. CDR3 sequence (DNA): TGTGCCAGCAGTGCATCGACAGGGGGAGGGAGCTCCTATAATTCACCCCTCCACTTT. Translation gives CASSASTGGGSSYNSPLHF.

The chain uses TRBV9 and TRBJ1-2; a weak D match, TRBD1 (5 bases). The germline CDR1 and CDR2 sequences are SGDLS and YYNGEE. The CDR3 spans 18 residues. The V end was cut by 4 bases, the J end by 0 bases, with 22 bases between. The CDR3 here is CASSPWGVSLAPNYGYTF. The CDR3 nucleotides read TGTGCCAGCAGCCCATGGGGGGTCTCCCTTGCCCCTAACTATGGCTACACCTTC.

The chain combines TRBV15 with TRBJ1-6; D unresolved. V lost 0 bases to trimming and J lost 7 bases, with 7 bases between them. The CDR3 sequence is 14 residues long. Germline values: CDR1 LNHNV, CDR2 YYDKDF (reference sequence). The CDR3 reads CATSRDRGNSPLHF. The CDR3 region has the DNA TGTGCCACCAGCAGAGATCGAGGGAATTCACCCCTCCACTTT.

J is TRBJ2-5 and V is TRBV5-1, with 9 nucleotides matching TRBD1. The CDR3 consists of 15 residues. Trimming cost V 2 bases and J 1 base; bases outside gene matches: 3. Germline-derived CDR1 and CDR2 are SGHRS and YFSETQ. The CDR3 region has the DNA TGCGCCAGCAGCTTTGGGACAGGGACCCAAGAGACCCAGTACTTC. Residues: CASSFGTGTQETQYF.

The chain has TRBV10-3 and TRBJ2-1; TRBD1 matches 7 bases. The V segment lost 7 bases and the J segment 5 bases; nucleotides outside the gene matches: 11. Germline values: CDR1 ENHRY, CDR2 SYGVKD. This CDR3 spans 15 amino acids. The CDR3 reads CAIMLDRDLHNEQFF. In DNA form, the CDR3 reads TGTGCCATCATGTTAGACAGGGACCTCCACAATGAGCAGTTCTTC.

V and J are TRBV7-3 and TRBJ2-2; a possible D gene is TRBD2 (6 bases). Looked up from germline, CDR1 is SGHTA and CDR2 is FQGTGA. With 1 base removed from V and 7 bases from J, the gap between germline ends came to 16 bases. This CDR3 region has 16 residues. The CDR3 DNA is TGTGCCAGCAGCTTAAATCCGTCGGGAGCGCTCGGGGAGCTGTTTTTT. Protein: CASSLNPSGALGELFF.

CDR3 sequence reads: CASSPGRNPSYEQYF. The CDR3 bases are TGTGCCAGCTCACCAGGTCGAAATCCTTCCTACGAGCAGTACTTC. This chain uses TRBV18 with TRBJ2-7, with D unclear. The length of the CDR3 is 15 residues. Germline CDR1 KGHSH, CDR2 LQKENI. Between the trimmed V and J ends, which lost 2 bases and 1 base, there was a span of 12 bases.

The chain uses TRBV7-9 and TRBJ1-1, with 7 bases lining up with TRBD1. The V segment lost 4 bases and the J segment 1 base; nucleotides outside the gene matches: 3. CDR1 is SEHNR, CDR2 FQNEAQ, per germline (reference sequence). The CDR3 is 14 amino acids. DNA for the CDR3: TGTGCCAGCAGCTGGACAGGAACGAACACTGAAGCTTTCTTT. This translates into CASSWTGTNTEAFF.

V usage is TRBV28 and J usage is TRBJ2-3; D unclear. The CDR3 length is 11 residues. Trimming removed 10 bases from V and 6 bases from J, with 11 bases in between. The germline V gene has CDR1 MDHEN and CDR2 SYDVKM. The CDR3 sequence: CATLEFDTQYF. DNA for the CDR3: TGTGCCACCCTAGAGTTCGATACGCAGTATTTT.

The chain recombines TRBV4-1 with TRBJ1-2; D is undetermined. Trimming stripped 0 bases from V and 7 bases from J, with 9 bases between. The length of the CDR3 is 13 residues. Germline V gene sequence: CDR1 MGHRA, CDR2 YSYEKL. The CDR3 DNA follows: TGCGCCAGCAGCCAAGATGGGAAGGTTGGCTACACCTTC. Translation gives CASSQDGKVGYTF.

J is TRBJ2-7 and V is TRBV12-3 or TRBV12-4; D not certain. The V end was cut by 8 bases, the J end by 5 bases, with 16 bases between. The length of the CDR3 is 13 residues. The CDR3 sequence is CASSGRRMDEQYF. The CDR3 DNA reads TGTGCCAGCTCCGGACGTCGAATGGACGAGCAGTACTTC.

The rearrangement links TRBV30 to TRBJ1-1; perhaps TRBD1 as D (5 bases). The CDR3 runs 16 residues. Germline-derived CDR1 and CDR2 are GTSNPN and SVGIG (reference sequence). The ends were cut back, 1 base at V and 1 base at J, with 16 bases in the middle. The DNA of the CDR3 is TGTGCCTGGAGTGGGGGCGCGGCCCATAGGAACACTGAAGCTTTCTTT. Its translation is CAWSGGAAHRNTEAFF.

This rearrangement joins TRBV10-3 to TRBJ2-5; a weak D match, TRBD2 (5 bases). Germline CDR1 ENHRY, CDR2 SYGVKD. V lost 3 bases and J 1 base, leaving 12 bases between the germline ends. The CDR3 consists of 15 residues. Here the CDR3 DNA reads TGTGCCATCAGTGACCCCTCGGGGAGCCAAGAGACCCAGTACTTC. This sequence encodes CAISDPSGSQETQYF.

The gene calls are TRBV19 and TRBJ2-2; TRBD1 might be the D (5 bases). The CDR3 is 14 residues long. V lost 2 bases and J 2 bases, leaving 6 bases between the germline ends. Looked up from germline, CDR1 is LNHDA and CDR2 is SQIVND (reference sequence). DNA of the CDR3: TGTGCCAGTAGTATAAGGGGTAACACCGGGGAGCTGTTTTTT. This encodes CASSIRGNTGELFF.